This passage covers 29 T cell receptor beta chains from one sample sequenced in a study of Ad26.COV2.S vaccination and SARS-CoV-2 variants. Treatment meaning: approximately 18 received Ad26.COV2.S at low or high dose, single or two shots; roughly 5 received placebo; per-sample allocation not given. On day 63 after the first injection, vaccine and placebo recipients gave samples. Data came from immunoSEQ multiplex PCR; TCRdb stores just in-frame clones and leaves some out. The table records some 640,000 clones, approximately 88% of them present only once. Sequences were derived from peripheral blood, sampled in a trial of Ad26.COV2.S vaccine versus placebo. The receptors come from a person between 18 and 59 years old who received the Ad26.COV2.S COVID-19 vaccine or a placebo.

The chain joins TRBV9 to TRBJ2-1; D gene unclear. There are 15 residues in the CDR3. V was shortened by 2 bases and J by 0 bases, with 9 bases between the two germline ends. Germline lookup yields CDR1 SGDLS and CDR2 YYNGEE. This chain's CDR3 is CASSVWASSYNEQFF. The CDR3 DNA reads TGTGCCAGCAGCGTCTGGGCGAGCTCCTACAATGAGCAGTTCTTC.

This sequence joins TRBV7-2 and TRBJ1-5, with D possibly being TRBD1 (6 bases). In germline, CDR1 is SGHTA, CDR2 FQGNSA. The CDR3 extends over 16 amino acids. Trimming cost V 6 bases and J 2 bases, with 17 bases left between them. The CDR3 region is CASSPRGGEGNQPQHF. CDR3 DNA: TGTGCCAGCAGTCCTAGAGGGGGTGAGGGCAATCAGCCCCAGCATTTT.

In regard to this clone: Sequence at one end of the junction differs from germline and may be a read error. The chain carries TRBV7-2 and TRBJ1-1; no definite D call. The CDR3 contains 14 residues. Germline-derived CDR1 and CDR2 are SGHTA and FQGNSA. CDR3 amino acids: CASSFRWGNSEAFF. The CDR3 coding sequence is TGTGCCAGCAGTTTCCGCTGGGGAAACAGTGAAGCTTTCTTT.

This clone was counted between two and nine times. The chain combines TRBV11-2 with TRBJ1-1; maybe TRBD1 (5 bases). This CDR3 region has 16 residues. Per germline, CDR1 SGHAT and CDR2 FQNNGV. V lost 0 bases, J lost 0 bases, and 11 bases lay in between. This CDR3 is CASSLELDIMNTEAFF. In DNA form, the CDR3 reads TGTGCCAGCAGCTTAGAGTTGGACATCATGAACACTGAAGCTTTCTTT. The complete variable domain, with remaining parts taken from reference TRBV11-2 and TRBJ1-1, reads EAGVAQSPRYKIIEKRQSVAFWCNPISGHATLYWYQQILGQGPKLLIQFQNNGVVDDSQLPKDRFSAERLKGVDSTLKIQPAKLEDSAVYLCASSLELDIMNTEAFFGQGTRLTVV.

The chain recombines TRBV19 with TRBJ2-1; 16 positions agree with TRBD2. Germline V gene lookup returns CDR1 LNHDA and CDR2 SQIVND (reference sequence). The J segment lost 4 bases and the V segment lost 8 bases, leaving 20 bases of the junction unmatched. This CDR3 region has 21 residues. The CDR3 reads CASLLSPGLAGGPLWYNEQFF. CDR3 coding DNA: TGTGCCAGTCTTTTAAGCCCGGGACTAGCGGGAGGGCCCTTATGGTACAATGAGCAGTTCTTC.

J is TRBJ2-7 and V is TRBV18; 7 nucleotides align to TRBD1. The CDR3 has 14 residues. V lost 2 bases and J lost 3; bases outside the gene matches: 4. Germline CDR1 is KGHSH and CDR2 is LQKENI. CDR3 DNA: TGTGCCAGCTCACCAGGGACAGCGTACTACGAGCAGTACTTC. It is translated as CASSPGTAYYEQYF.

The chain couples TRBV4-3 to TRBJ2-5; unclear D gene. This CDR3 has 14 residues. The ends were cut back, 4 bases at V and 1 base at J, with 10 bases in the middle. Per germline, CDR1 LGHNA and CDR2 YSLEER. The CDR3 nucleotides read TGCGCCAGCAGCCCGCGGTGGACCCAAGAGACCCAGTACTTC. Translation gives CASSPRWTQETQYF.

The V call is TRBV24-1, the J call TRBJ2-6; 8 bases are a match to TRBD1. The CDR3 totals 18 residues. J gave up 2 bases and V 3 bases, and 8 bases lay outside the gene matches. Germline CDR1 KGHDR, CDR2 SFDVKD. This chain's CDR3 is CATSDPTDRATGANVLTF. Written as DNA, the CDR3 is TGTGCCACCAGTGATCCCACGGACAGGGCCACTGGGGCCAACGTCCTGACTTTC.

The table lists this clone with a count of one. The chain employs TRBV12-3 or TRBV12-4 and TRBJ1-1; D remains unclear. The CDR3 length is 12 residues. V lost 7 bases and J lost 7, with 13 bases in between. CDR3 nucleotide sequence: TGTGCCAGCACGGAGGGCGCCGGTGAAGCTTTCTTT. Its translation is CASTEGAGEAFF.

This chain joins TRBV5-1 and TRBJ1-1, with unresolved D. CDR3 length equals 14 residues. The germline CDR1 and CDR2 sequences are SGHRS and YFSETQ. Trimming cost V 2 bases and J 0 bases, with 8 bases left between them. For the CDR3, the DNA is TGCGCCAGCAGCTTCTCGTCAGTGAACACTGAAGCTTTCTTT. Translating gives CASSFSSVNTEAFF.

Regarding this clone: The identical CDR3 is also encoded by other nucleotide sequences in the sample. The chain combines TRBV7-9 with TRBJ1-5, with a tentative D call TRBD1 (5 bases). The germline CDR1 and CDR2 sequences are SEHNR and FQNEAQ (reference sequence). V lost 3 bases, J lost 1 base, and 7 bases lay in between. The CDR3 length is 14 residues. The CDR3 here is CASSLEGSNQPQHF. CDR3 coding DNA: TGTGCCAGCAGCTTGGAGGGGAGCAATCAGCCCCAGCATTTT.

This chain connects TRBV19 to TRBJ2-5, with D perhaps matching TRBD1 (5 bases). Per germline, CDR1 LNHDA and CDR2 SQIVND (reference sequence). The CDR3 spans 18 residues. Trimming pared 0 bases from V and 1 base from J, leaving 18 bases between. The CDR3 bases are TGTGCCAGTAGTATAGATCAACAGGCTTTCGGCGGCCAAGAGACCCAGTACTTC. It specifies CASSIDQQAFGGQETQYF.

V gene TRBV5-4 combines with J gene TRBJ2-3; 8 bases are shared with TRBD2. The CDR3 length is 14 residues. In germline, CDR1 is SGHNT, CDR2 YYREEE (reference sequence). V lost 4 bases and J lost 4; bases outside the gene matches: 5. The CDR3 coding sequence is TGTGCCAGCAGCCAGCGGGAGTCCCCAGATACGCAGTATTTT. Translation gives CASSQRESPDTQYF. Full variable domain (outside the CDR3, taken from reference TRBV5-4 and TRBJ2-3): ETGVTQSPTHLIKTRGQQVTLRCSSQSGHNTVSWYQQALGQGPQFIFQYYREEENGRGNFPPRFSGLQFPNYSSELNVNALELDDSALYLCASSQRESPDTQYFGPGTRLTVL.

The rearrangement uses TRBV6-6 and TRBJ2-3, with D possibly being TRBD1 (5 bases). The CDR3 consists of 16 residues. Germline lookup yields CDR1 MNHNY and CDR2 SVGAGI (reference sequence). V was trimmed by 6 bases and J by 3 bases, leaving 19 bases between them. CDR3 sequence: CASSSIGQPGTDTQYF. The CDR3 bases are TGTGCCAGCAGCAGCATTGGGCAGCCAGGGACAGATACGCAGTATTTT.

This clone was recorded once. The chain joins TRBV4-2 to TRBJ2-7; the D gene is possibly TRBD2 (5 bases). V was cut by 5 bases and J by 2 bases, with 10 bases left in between. Germline loops: CDR1 LGHNA, CDR2 YNFKEQ. There are 13 residues in the CDR3. The CDR3 loop is CASSEDWAYEQYF. The CDR3 nucleotides read TGTGCCAGCAGCGAGGACTGGGCCTACGAGCAGTACTTC.

The chain joins TRBV7-9 to TRBJ2-1; TRBD2 matches 12 bases. The ends lost 8 bases at V and 8 bases at J; junction bases unmatched: 16. The CDR3 has 17 amino acids. CDR1 and CDR2 from the germline V gene are SEHNR and FQNEAQ (reference sequence). The CDR3 region is CASQPPRRTSGKDEQFF. The CDR3 DNA is TGTGCCAGCCAGCCTCCCCGTCGGACTAGCGGGAAGGATGAGCAGTTCTTC.

The gene calls are TRBV19 and TRBJ2-7; either TRBD1 or TRBD2 may supply D (6 bases each). CDR1 is LNHDA and CDR2 is SQIVND in the germline V gene (reference sequence). Trimming shortened V by 4 bases and J by 5 bases, and 12 bases separated the two germline ends. The CDR3 covers 13 residues. The CDR3 DNA is TGTGCCAGTAGTACTAAGGGGGGACACGAGCAGTACTTC. The encoded protein is CASSTKGGHEQYF.

The V gene is TRBV6-5, the J gene TRBJ1-5; D is unresolved. Per the germline V gene, CDR1 is MNHEY and CDR2 is SVGAGI. The CDR3 runs to 14 residues. The V gene lost 10 bases and the J gene lost 3 bases, with 16 bases spanning the gap. Written as DNA, the CDR3 is TGTGCCACCTCGCCCGAGAGGGCCAATCAGCCCCAGCATTTT. This translates into CATSPERANQPQHF.

The CDR3 DNA reads TGTGCCAGCAGCAAAGTGAGGACAGGGAGGAAGCAAAAACTGTTTTTT. Translating gives CASSKVRTGRKQKLFF. The chain combines TRBV21-1 with TRBJ1-4; TRBD1 is taken as the D call from the table, unchecked against the DNA. TRBV21-1 is a pseudogene. The CDR3 runs to 16 residues.

Here the CDR3 DNA reads TGTGCCAGCAGCCTCATGGAGAACACTGAAGCTTTCTTT. It specifies CASSLMENTEAFF. V is TRBV7-6 and J is TRBJ1-1; D is undetermined. Between the trimmed V and J ends, which lost 5 bases and 1 base, there was a span of 8 bases. The CDR3 length is 13 residues. Germline values: CDR1 SGHVS, CDR2 FNYEAQ.

This clone appeared a single time. The chain carries TRBV6-2 or TRBV6-3 and TRBJ1-2; D ambiguous. Per the germline V gene, CDR1 is MNHEY and CDR2 is SVGEGT. CDR3 size: 14 residues. Trimming pared 2 bases from V and 6 bases from J, leaving 13 bases between. The CDR3 loop reads CASSYASNTNGYTF. DNA of the CDR3: TGTGCCAGCAGTTACGCGTCCAATACAAATGGCTACACCTTC.

This clone was seen a few times. Other DNA sequences in this specimen translate into the identical CDR3. The chain employs TRBV30 and TRBJ1-5, with a tentative D call TRBD1 (6 bases). The ends were cut back, 1 base at V and 2 bases at J, with 6 bases in the middle. The CDR3 extends over 13 amino acids. Germline CDR1 GTSNPN, CDR2 SVGIG (reference sequence). CDR3: CAWSDRGNQPQHF. The CDR3 nucleotides are TGTGCCTGGAGTGACAGGGGCAATCAGCCCCAGCATTTT.

V gene TRBV19 combines with J gene TRBJ2-7; 7 bases agree with TRBD2. Germline lookup yields CDR1 LNHDA and CDR2 SQIVND (reference sequence). The CDR3 is made up of 14 amino acids. Unmatched junction bases numbered 4, after V lost 5 bases and J lost 0 bases. CDR3 amino acids: CASSSGLLSYEQYF. In DNA form, the CDR3 reads TGTGCCAGTAGTTCGGGACTACTCTCCTACGAGCAGTACTTC.

The V call is TRBV4-3, the J call TRBJ1-5; D gene unclear. V lost 1 base and J 4 bases, leaving 8 bases between the germline ends. Germline V gives CDR1 LGHNA, CDR2 YSLEER. This CDR3 is 14 amino acids long. In DNA form, the CDR3 reads TGCGCCAGCAGCCAAGTATGGGTTAATCAGCCCCAGCATTTT. This codes for CASSQVWVNQPQHF.

This chain links TRBV24-1 with TRBJ2-7, with D perhaps TRBD1 or TRBD2 (5 bases each). V lost 4 bases to trimming and J lost 5 bases, with 14 bases between them. Germline lookup yields CDR1 KGHDR and CDR2 SFDVKD. The CDR3 runs to 14 residues. CDR3 sequence: CATSDPGRGHEQYF. The CDR3 region has the DNA TGTGCCACCAGTGACCCCGGACGGGGCCACGAGCAGTACTTC.

The chain couples TRBV5-6 to TRBJ2-6; 9 nucleotides line up with TRBD1. CDR3 length equals 16 residues. Germline-derived CDR1 and CDR2 are SGHDT and YYEEEE. V gave up 5 bases and J gave up 4 bases; unmatched junction bases: 7. CDR3 amino acids: CASSKQGAVGANVLTF. The CDR3 DNA sequence: TGTGCCAGCAGTAAACAGGGGGCGGTGGGGGCCAACGTCCTGACTTTC.

The chain links TRBV19 to TRBJ1-5; 12 bases match TRBD1. Germline V lookup: CDR1 LNHDA, CDR2 SQIVND (reference sequence). The V segment lost 3 bases and the J segment 3 bases; nucleotides outside the gene matches: 6. The CDR3 has 17 amino acids. CDR3 sequence reads: CASSIIGTGGYNQPQHF. DNA of the CDR3: TGTGCCAGTAGTATCATCGGGACAGGGGGCTACAATCAGCCCCAGCATTTT.

DNA for the CDR3: TGTGCCACCAGCAGAGATCTTGTCAGGCCTGCATACGAGCAGTACTTC. As protein: CATSRDLVRPAYEQYF. J is TRBJ2-7 and V is TRBV15; no clear D gene. The germline V and J ends were trimmed by 0 bases and 4 bases, with 16 bases remaining between them. CDR3 size: 16 residues. CDR1 and CDR2 (germline): LNHNV, YYDKDF (reference sequence). Based on the CDR3 plus reference TRBV15 and TRBJ2-7, the full variable domain is DAMVIQNPRYQVTQFGKPVTLSCSQTLNHNVMYWYQQKSSQAPKLLFHYYDKDFNNEADTPDNFQSRRPNTSFCFLDIRSPGLGDTAMYLCATSRDLVRPAYEQYFGPGTRLTVT.

The chain couples TRBV30 to TRBJ2-7; the match to TRBD1 covers 8 bases. The V and J ends lost 2 bases and 4 bases, in that order; junction bases with no gene match: 16. CDR3 size: 17 residues. Germline V gene lookup returns CDR1 GTSNPN and CDR2 SVGIG (reference sequence). The CDR3 protein is CAWSPRGRLWRLYEQYF. The CDR3 region has the DNA TGTGCCTGGAGTCCCAGGGGGCGATTGTGGAGGTTATACGAGCAGTACTTC.